This T cell receptor (beta chain) was recovered during a study of shared clonotypes between healthy human individuals. TCRdb's table, derived via immunoSEQ multiplex PCR, lists solely in-frame clones and lacks some. The sample yields roughly 640,000 clones, about 74% seen once. Details on this clone: This same CDR3 is encoded by further DNA sequences in the sample.

Source material: memory CD4+ T cells sorted from blood. The subset here: CD45RA-negative fraction. The origin of this receptor is a woman in her twenties or thirties in good health.

The CDR3 loop reads CASSSPREQYF. The CDR3 region has the DNA TGTGCCAGCAGTTCCCCGCGGGAGCAGTACTTC. V and J are TRBV28 and TRBJ2-7; no clear D. This CDR3 comprises 11 residues. V lost 4 bases, J lost 7 bases, and 8 bases lay in between. The V gene's germline CDR1 is MDHEN and CDR2 SYDVKM.